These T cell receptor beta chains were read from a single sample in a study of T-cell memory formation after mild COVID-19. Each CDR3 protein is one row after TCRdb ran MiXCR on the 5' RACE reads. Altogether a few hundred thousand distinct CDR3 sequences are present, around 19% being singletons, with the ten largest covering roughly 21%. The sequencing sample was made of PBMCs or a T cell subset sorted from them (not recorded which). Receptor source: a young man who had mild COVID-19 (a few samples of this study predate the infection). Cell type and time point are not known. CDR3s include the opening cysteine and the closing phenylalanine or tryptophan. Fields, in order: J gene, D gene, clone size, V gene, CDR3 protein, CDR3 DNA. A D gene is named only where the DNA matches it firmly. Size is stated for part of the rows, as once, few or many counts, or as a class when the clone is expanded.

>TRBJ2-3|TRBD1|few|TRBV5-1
CASSSGQGPDTQYF
TGCGCCAGCAGCTCGGGACAGGGGCCAGATACGCAGTATTTT
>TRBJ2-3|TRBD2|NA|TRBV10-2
CASRREGRTDTQYF
TGCGCCAGCAGGAGGGAGGGGAGAACAGATACGCAGTATTTT
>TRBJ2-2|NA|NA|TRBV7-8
CASSLAHMDTGELFF
TGTGCCAGCAGCTTAGCGCATATGGACACCGGGGAGCTGTTTTTT
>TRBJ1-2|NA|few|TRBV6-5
CASNNPGTQSNGYTF
TGTGCCAGCAATAACCCGGGAACACAATCCAACGGCTACACCTTC
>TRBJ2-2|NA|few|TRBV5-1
CASKGADGTGELFF
TGCGCCAGCAAAGGGGCGGACGGCACCGGGGAGCTGTTTTTT
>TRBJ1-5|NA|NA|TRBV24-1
CATSDLDSNQPQHF
TGTGCCACCAGTGATTTGGACAGCAATCAGCCCCAGCATTTT
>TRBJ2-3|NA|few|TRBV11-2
CASSLEAHRKQYF
TGTGCCAGCAGCTTAGAGGCCCACCGGAAGCAGTATTTT
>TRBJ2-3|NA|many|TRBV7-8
CASSLGRGDTQYF
TGTGCCAGCAGCTTAGGCAGGGGCGATACGCAGTATTTT
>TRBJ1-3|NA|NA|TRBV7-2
CASSSSRGGSKSTIYF
TGTGCCAGCAGCTCCTCACGGGGGGGGTCCAAAAGCACCATATATTTT
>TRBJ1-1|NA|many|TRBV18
CATSTVNTEAFF
TGTGCCACTTCGACAGTGAACACTGAAGCTTTCTTT
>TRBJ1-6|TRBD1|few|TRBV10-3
CAISGTGTGGSPLHF
TGTGCCATCAGTGGGACCGGGACAGGGGGATCACCCCTCCACTTT
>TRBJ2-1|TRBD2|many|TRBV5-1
CASSSARTSGTYNEQFF
TGCGCCAGCAGCTCGGCCAGGACTAGCGGGACCTACAATGAGCAGTTCTTC
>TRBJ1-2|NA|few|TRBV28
CASRFRGEDGYTF
TGTGCCAGCAGATTCAGGGGAGAAGATGGCTACACCTTC
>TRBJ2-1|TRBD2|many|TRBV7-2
CASSFSGTSGGVNEQFF
TGTGCCAGCAGCTTCTCCGGGACTAGCGGGGGGGTAAATGAGCAGTTCTTC
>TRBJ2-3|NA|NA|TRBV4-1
CASSQDVIGLIADTQYF
TGCGCCAGCAGCCAAGATGTAATAGGGCTGATTGCAGATACGCAGTATTTT
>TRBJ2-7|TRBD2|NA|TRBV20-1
CSAGRGEYEQYF
TGCAGTGCTGGGCGGGGGGAGTACGAGCAGTACTTC
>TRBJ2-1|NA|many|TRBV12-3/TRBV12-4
CASSRYNEQFF
TGTGCCAGCAGCCGGTACAATGAGCAGTTCTTC
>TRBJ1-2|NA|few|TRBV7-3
CASSSGSSGYTF
TGTGCCAGCAGCTCGGGATCTTCTGGCTACACCTTC
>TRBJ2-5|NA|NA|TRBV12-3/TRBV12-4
CASSLRGQILQETQYF
TGTGCCAGCAGTTTACGTGGTCAGATACTACAAGAGACCCAGTACTTC
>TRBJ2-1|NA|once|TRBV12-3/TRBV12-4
CASSLVSPPYNEQFF
TGTGCCAGCAGTTTGGTGTCACCTCCCTACAATGAGCAGTTCTTC
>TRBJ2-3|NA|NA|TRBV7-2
CASSLVWGLRDTQYF
TGTGCCAGCAGCTTAGTATGGGGGCTGAGGGATACGCAGTATTTT
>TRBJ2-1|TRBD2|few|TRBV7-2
CASSFVVGGAGNEQFF
TGTGCCAGCAGCTTCGTTGTCGGGGGGGCCGGCAATGAGCAGTTCTTC
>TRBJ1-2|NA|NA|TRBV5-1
CASSLSRQDGYTF
TGCGCCAGCAGCTTGTCTCGCCAGGATGGCTACACCTTC
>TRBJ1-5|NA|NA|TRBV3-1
CASSHRAANQPQHF
TGTGCCAGCAGCCACAGGGCGGCTAATCAGCCCCAGCATTTT
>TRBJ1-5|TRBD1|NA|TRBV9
CASSADRDHQPQHF
TGTGCCAGCAGCGCGGACAGGGATCACCAGCCCCAGCATTTT